A selection of T cell receptor beta chains follows, all from one sample in a study of CD8 T cells in Susac syndrome. TCRdb redid the calling of the immunoSEQ multiplex PCR reads with MiXCR, one entry per CDR3 protein. Of about 70,000 distinct CDR3 sequences in the sample, under 96% were seen once. The sample was CD4+ T cells from PBMCs. The origin of the receptors is a human donor with multiple sclerosis. Each CDR3 is given with its conserved first and last residue. A D gene is named only where the DNA matches it firmly. Not all rows give a size; the values are once, few, many and, for expanded clones, a class.

v_call	j_call	clone_size	d_call	cdr3_aa	cdr3_nt
TRBV9	TRBJ2-3	.	TRBD2	CASSVGKRGGSTDTQYF	TGTGCCAGCAGCGTAGGAAAGCGGGGGGGAAGCACAGATACGCAGTATTTT
TRBV30	TRBJ2-3	.	.	CAWSEGDTQYF	TGTGCCTGGAGTGAGGGAGATACGCAGTATTTT
TRBV5-1	TRBJ2-5	.	TRBD2	CASSLWSGNQETQYF	TGCGCCAGCAGCTTGTGGAGCGGGAATCAAGAGACCCAGTACTTC
TRBV30	TRBJ2-1	.	TRBD2	CAWSPGGAVEQFF	TGTGCCTGGAGCCCCGGGGGGGCCGTTGAGCAGTTCTTC
TRBV7-2	TRBJ2-7	.	.	CASSLVAGASYEQYF	TGTGCCAGCAGCTTAGTTGCAGGGGCCTCCTACGAGCAGTACTTC
TRBV6-2/TRBV6-3	TRBJ1-5	.	.	CASNEADGSNQPQHF	TGTGCCAGCAATGAGGCGGACGGTAGCAATCAGCCCCAGCATTTT
TRBV9	TRBJ2-6	.	.	CASSVGPQTRSSGANVLTF	TGTGCCAGCAGCGTAGGCCCTCAGACACGTAGCTCTGGGGCCAACGTCCTGACTTTC
TRBV6-1	TRBJ2-7	.	TRBD2	CASSESKREGYF	TGTGCCAGCAGTGAGTCCAAGCGGGAAGGTTACTTC
TRBV13	TRBJ1-1	.	TRBD1	CASSSGTGAMNTEAFF	TGTGCCAGCAGCTCCGGGACAGGGGCCATGAACACTGAAGCTTTCTTT
TRBV20-1	TRBJ1-6	.	TRBD1	CSARQGAADNSPLHF	TGCAGTGCTAGACAGGGGGCAGCTGATAATTCACCCCTCCACTTT
TRBV28	TRBJ2-7	.	.	CASSTPEGVEQYF	TGTGCCAGCAGTACCCCCGAGGGGGTCGAGCAGTACTTC
TRBV29-1	TRBJ1-4	.	.	CSVELAGNEKLFF	TGCAGCGTTGAATTGGCCGGTAATGAAAAACTGTTTTTT
TRBV11-3	TRBJ1-6	.	.	CASSLLRAGSPLHF	TGTGCCAGCAGCTTATTACGGGCCGGATCACCCCTCCACTTT
TRBV5-1	TRBJ1-1	.	.	CASSLAQTNTEAFF	TGCGCCAGCAGCTTGGCCCAGACTAACACTGAAGCTTTCTTT
TRBV5-4	TRBJ2-7	.	.	CASSLLAGHEQYF	TGTGCCAGCAGCTTGCTGGCAGGCCACGAGCAGTACTTC
TRBV30	TRBJ2-7	.	TRBD2	CAWRAGGIAYEQYF	TGTGCCTGGAGAGCGGGGGGTATTGCGTACGAGCAGTACTTC
TRBV12-3/TRBV12-4	TRBJ1-6	.	.	CASSSGARNSPLHF	TGTGCCAGCAGCTCCGGGGCAAGAAATTCACCCCTCCACTTT
TRBV7-9	TRBJ2-3	.	.	CASSPRRTASTDTQYF	TGTGCCAGCAGCCCGAGGAGGACAGCAAGCACAGATACGCAGTATTTT
TRBV30	TRBJ2-6	.	.	CAWTGPRAGANVLTF	TGTGCCTGGACGGGACCCAGGGCTGGGGCCAACGTCCTGACTTTC
TRBV7-2	TRBJ1-1	.	.	CASSLARWVGTEAFF	TGTGCCAGCAGCTTAGCTCGGTGGGTGGGCACTGAAGCTTTCTTT
TRBV6-6	TRBJ2-5	.	TRBD2	CASSEGLEGETQYF	TGTGCCAGCAGCGAGGGACTAGAGGGTGAGACCCAGTACTTC
TRBV7-2	TRBJ2-7	.	.	CASSLEGLPNVEQYF	TGTGCCAGCAGCTTGGAAGGTCTCCCAAATGTAGAGCAGTACTTC
TRBV12-3/TRBV12-4	TRBJ1-1	once	.	CASSPRTWNTEAFF	TGTGCCAGCAGCCCCCGTACATGGAACACTGAAGCTTTCTTT
TRBV6-1	TRBJ2-7	.	.	CASSEGLMAGFDEQYF	TGTGCCAGCAGTGAAGGCCTAATGGCGGGGTTCGACGAGCAGTACTTC
TRBV5-6	TRBJ2-7	.	TRBD1	CASSLAGQGYYEQYF	TGTGCCAGCAGCTTGGCGGGACAGGGCTACTACGAGCAGTACTTC
TRBV27	TRBJ2-7	.	.	CASSLQGHNIYEQYF	TGTGCCAGCAGTTTACAAGGGCATAACATTTACGAGCAGTACTTC
TRBV7-9	TRBJ2-1	.	.	CASSSPQDLLQFF	TGTGCCAGCAGCTCGCCCCAGGATCTGTTGCAGTTCTTC
TRBV7-2	TRBJ2-7	.	.	CASSLTLYEQYF	TGTGCCAGCAGTTTAACACTCTACGAGCAGTACTTC
TRBV20-1	TRBJ2-5	.	TRBD2	CSALGTSGGWYQETQYF	TGCAGTGCCCTCGGGACTAGCGGGGGGTGGTACCAAGAGACCCAGTACTTC
TRBV11-3	TRBJ2-3	.	.	CASSSGLGTPLWGYTDTQYF	TGTGCCAGCAGCTCAGGATTGGGGACGCCACTATGGGGCTACACAGATACGCAGTATTTT
TRBV5-1	TRBJ2-1	.	TRBD2	CASSLTGTSGEQFF	TGCGCCAGCAGCTTAACCGGGACTAGCGGTGAGCAGTTCTTC
TRBV28	TRBJ1-2	.	.	CASTLTGLANYGYTF	TGTGCCAGCACCCTTACAGGGCTAGCTAACTATGGCTACACCTTC
TRBV7-9	TRBJ2-2	.	.	CASSAATGELFF	TGTGCCAGCAGCGCCGCAACCGGGGAGCTGTTTTTT
TRBV30	TRBJ1-3	.	.	CAWSSGNTIYF	TGTGCCTGGAGTAGTGGGAACACCATATATTTT
TRBV28	TRBJ2-5	.	TRBD1	CASSSGQGGQETQYF	TGTGCCAGCAGCTCGGGACAGGGAGGGCAAGAGACCCAGTACTTC
TRBV7-2	TRBJ2-5	.	TRBD2	CASSHGGAGMETQYF	TGTGCCAGCAGCCACGGGGGGGCCGGGATGGAGACCCAGTACTTC
TRBV29-1	TRBJ2-7	.	.	CSVEDRGRGSNEQYF	TGCAGCGTTGAAGATCGGGGACGGGGGAGCAACGAGCAGTACTTC
TRBV29-1	TRBJ1-3	.	.	CSVEGSREPSGNTIYF	TGCAGCGTTGAGGGGAGCAGAGAGCCCTCTGGAAACACCATATATTTT
TRBV11-3	TRBJ2-5	.	.	CASSSRRGPTQYF	TGTGCCAGCAGCTCCCGGAGGGGCCCCACCCAGTACTTC
TRBV10-3	TRBJ2-3	.	.	CAISSRPGSTDTQFF	TGTGCCATCAGTTCCCGGCCGGGCAGCACAGATACGCAGTTTTTT
TRBV2	TRBJ2-1	.	TRBD1	CASRGQSNEQFF	TGTGCCAGCAGGGGACAGTCCAATGAGCAGTTCTTC
TRBV3-1	TRBJ1-5	.	TRBD1	CASSQGGGEDQPQHF	TGTGCCAGCAGCCAAGGAGGGGGCGAAGATCAGCCCCAGCATTTT